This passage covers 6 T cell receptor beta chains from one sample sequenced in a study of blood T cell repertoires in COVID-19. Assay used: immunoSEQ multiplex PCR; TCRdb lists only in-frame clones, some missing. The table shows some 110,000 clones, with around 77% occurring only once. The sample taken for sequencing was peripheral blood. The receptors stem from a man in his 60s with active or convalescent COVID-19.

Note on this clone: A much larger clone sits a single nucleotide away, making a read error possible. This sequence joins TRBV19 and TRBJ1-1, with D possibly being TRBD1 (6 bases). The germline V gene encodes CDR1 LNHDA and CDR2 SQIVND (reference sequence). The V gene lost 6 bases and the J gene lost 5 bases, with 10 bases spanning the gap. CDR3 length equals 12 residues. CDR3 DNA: TGTGCCAGTAGACAACAGGGAACTGAAGCTTTCTTT. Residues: CASRQQGTEAFF.

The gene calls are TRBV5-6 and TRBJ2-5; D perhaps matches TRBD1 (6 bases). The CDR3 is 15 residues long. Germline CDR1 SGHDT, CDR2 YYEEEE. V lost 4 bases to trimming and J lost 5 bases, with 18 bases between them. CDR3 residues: CASSRYGGAGETQYF. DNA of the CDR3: TGTGCCAGCAGCCGATATGGGGGCGCCGGGGAGACCCAGTACTTC. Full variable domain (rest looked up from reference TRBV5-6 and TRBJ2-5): DAGVTQSPTHLIKTRGQQVTLRCSPKSGHDTVSWYQQALGQGPQFIFQYYEEEERQRGNFPDRFSGHQFPNYSSELNVNALLLGDSALYLCASSRYGGAGETQYFGPGTRLLVL.

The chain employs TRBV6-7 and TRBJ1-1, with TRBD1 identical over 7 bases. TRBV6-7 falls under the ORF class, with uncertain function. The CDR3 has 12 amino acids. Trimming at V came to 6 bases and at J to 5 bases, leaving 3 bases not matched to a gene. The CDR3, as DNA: TGTGCCAGCAGAAAACAGGGGACTGAAGCTTTCTTT. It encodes CASRKQGTEAFF.

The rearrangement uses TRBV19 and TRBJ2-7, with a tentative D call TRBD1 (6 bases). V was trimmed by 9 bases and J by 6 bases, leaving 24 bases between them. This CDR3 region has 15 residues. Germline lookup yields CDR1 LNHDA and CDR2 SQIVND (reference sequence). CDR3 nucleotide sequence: TGTGCCAGCGCCCGAAACTGGGGGCCCCTGAGCGAGCAGTACTTC. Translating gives CASARNWGPLSEQYF. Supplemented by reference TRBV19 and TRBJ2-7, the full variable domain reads DGGITQSPKYLFRKEGQNVTLSCEQNLNHDAMYWYRQDPGQGLRLIYYSQIVNDFQKGDIAEGYSVSREKKESFPLTVTSAQKNPTAFYLCASARNWGPLSEQYFGPGTRLTVT.

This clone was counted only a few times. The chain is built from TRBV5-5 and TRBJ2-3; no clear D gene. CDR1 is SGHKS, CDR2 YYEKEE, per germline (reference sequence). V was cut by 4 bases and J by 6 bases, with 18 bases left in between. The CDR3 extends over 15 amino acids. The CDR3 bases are TGTGCCAGCAGCCAAGGCTACACCGGGTGGGATACGCAGTATTTT. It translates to CASSQGYTGWDTQYF.

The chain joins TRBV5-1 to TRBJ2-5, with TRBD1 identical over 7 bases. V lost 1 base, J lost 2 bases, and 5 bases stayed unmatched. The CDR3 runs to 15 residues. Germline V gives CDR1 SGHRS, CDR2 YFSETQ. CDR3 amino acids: CASSLKAGGQETQYF. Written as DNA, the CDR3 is TGCGCCAGCAGCTTGAAGGCAGGGGGACAAGAGACCCAGTACTTC. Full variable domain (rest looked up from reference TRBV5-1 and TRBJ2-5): KAGVTQTPRYLIKTRGQQVTLSCSPISGHRSVSWYQQTPGQGLQFLFEYFSETQRNKGNFPGRFSGRQFSNSRSEMNVSTLELGDSALYLCASSLKAGGQETQYFGPGTRLLVL.